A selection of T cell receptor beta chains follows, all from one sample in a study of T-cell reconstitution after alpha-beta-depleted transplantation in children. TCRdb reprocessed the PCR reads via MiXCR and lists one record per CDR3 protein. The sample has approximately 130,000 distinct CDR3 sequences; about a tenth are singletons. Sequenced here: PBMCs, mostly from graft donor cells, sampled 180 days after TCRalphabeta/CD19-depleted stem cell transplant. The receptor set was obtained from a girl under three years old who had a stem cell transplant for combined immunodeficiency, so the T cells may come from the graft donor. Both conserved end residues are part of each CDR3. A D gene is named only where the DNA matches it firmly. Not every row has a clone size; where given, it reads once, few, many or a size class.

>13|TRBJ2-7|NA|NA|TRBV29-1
TGCAGCGTTGAGATCCTAGAAGCCCACGAGCAGTACTTC
CSVEILEAHEQYF
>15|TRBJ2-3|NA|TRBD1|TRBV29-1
TGCAGCGTTCCCCGGACAGGTTCTTTCACAGATACGCAGTATTTT
CSVPRTGSFTDTQYF
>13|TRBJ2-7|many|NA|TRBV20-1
TGCAGTGCTAGTCCGGAAGCGTCCTACGAGCAGTACTTC
CSASPEASYEQYF
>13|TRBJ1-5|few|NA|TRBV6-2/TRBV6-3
TGTGCCAGCAGTTACGACTCGAATCAGCCCCAGCATTTT
CASSYDSNQPQHF
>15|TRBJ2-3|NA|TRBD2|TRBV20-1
TGCAGTGCTATCCACCGACTAGCGCCCCCAGATACGCAGTATTTT
CSAIHRLAPPDTQYF
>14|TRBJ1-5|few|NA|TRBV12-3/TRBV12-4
TGTGCCAGCAGTTTTAAACGTAGCAATCAGCCCCAGCATTTT
CASSFKRSNQPQHF
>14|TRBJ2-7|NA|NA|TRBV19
TGTGCCAGTGAGACTGGGGGACCCTCCTACGAGCAGTACTTC
CASETGGPSYEQYF
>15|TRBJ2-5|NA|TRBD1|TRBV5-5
TGTGCCAGCAGCTTTGCAGGGGGCCCTCAAGAGACCCAGTACTTC
CASSFAGGPQETQYF
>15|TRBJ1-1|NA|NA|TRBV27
TGTGCCAGCAGTCAAGACATATACAGGTACACTGAAGCTTTCTTT
CASSQDIYRYTEAFF
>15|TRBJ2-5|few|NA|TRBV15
TGTGCCACCAGCAGAGAGGTTTGGTACCAAGAGACCCAGTACTTC
CATSREVWYQETQYF
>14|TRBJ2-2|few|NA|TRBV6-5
TGTGCCAGCAGTCTACGGTGGGGAACGGGGGAGCTGTTTTTT
CASSLRWGTGELFF
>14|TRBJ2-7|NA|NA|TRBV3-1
TGTGCCAGCAGCCAAGGGGCTAACGGGTACGAGCAGTACTTC
CASSQGANGYEQYF
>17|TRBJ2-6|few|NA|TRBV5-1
TGCGCCAGCAGTAACACAGGCGCGATTTCTGGGGCCAACGTCCTGACTTTC
CASSNTGAISGANVLTF
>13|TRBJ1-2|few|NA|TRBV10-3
TGTGCCGCTAGTTCCGGGCCCTACATTGACTACACCTTC
CAASSGPYIDYTF
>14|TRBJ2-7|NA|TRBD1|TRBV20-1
TGCAGTGCTAGTTCGACAGGGGGCATAAACGAGCAGTACTTC
CSASSTGGINEQYF
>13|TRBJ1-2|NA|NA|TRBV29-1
TGCAGCGTTGGCGGAGGGCTTGAATATGGCTACACCTTC
CSVGGGLEYGYTF
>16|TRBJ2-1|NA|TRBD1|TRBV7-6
TGTGCCAGCAGCTTGGGTACAGGGGGTTGGCACAATGAGCAGTTCTTC
CASSLGTGGWHNEQFF
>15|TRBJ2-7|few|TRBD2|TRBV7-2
TGTGCCAGCAGCTTAAATGGACTAGCGGCCTACGAGCAGTACTTC
CASSLNGLAAYEQYF
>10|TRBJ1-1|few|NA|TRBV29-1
TGCAGCGTTGCACGGAGCAACGCTTTCTTT
CSVARSNAFF
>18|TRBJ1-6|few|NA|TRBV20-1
TGCAGTGCCCCGATCTTAAGCGGATCTAGCTCCTATAATTCACCCCTCCACTTT
CSAPILSGSSSYNSPLHF
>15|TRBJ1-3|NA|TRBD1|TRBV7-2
TGTGCCAGCAAGCTCGACAGGGGTCGAGAAAACACCATATATTTT
CASKLDRGRENTIYF
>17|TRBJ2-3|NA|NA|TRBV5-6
TGTGCCAGCAGCTTGTGGCAGTCTCAACCCACTCTCAATACGCAGTATTTT
CASSLWQSQPTLNTQYF
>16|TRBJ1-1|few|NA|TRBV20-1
TGCAGTGCTAGAGATGCAGGTTCCGTACCGAACACTGAAGCTTTCTTT
CSARDAGSVPNTEAFF
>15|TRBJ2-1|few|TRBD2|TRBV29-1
TGCAGCGTTGAATGGGGCCTAGCGGGCACCAATGAGCAGTTCTTC
CSVEWGLAGTNEQFF
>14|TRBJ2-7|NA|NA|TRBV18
TGTGCCAGCTCACCAAACAGGGGAGGCTACGAGCAGTACTTC
CASSPNRGGYEQYF
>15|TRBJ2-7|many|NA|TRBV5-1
TGCGCCAGCAGCCCTACCGGACTTCAACCCTACGAGCAGTACTTC
CASSPTGLQPYEQYF
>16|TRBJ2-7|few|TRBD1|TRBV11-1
TGTGCCAGCAGCCCCTTGGCCGGGACAGGGGCCTACGAGCAGTACTTC
CASSPLAGTGAYEQYF
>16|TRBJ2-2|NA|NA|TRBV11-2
TGTGTCAGCAGCTTAAATCAGGGGCTGGGCACCGGGGAGCTGTTTTTT
CVSSLNQGLGTGELFF
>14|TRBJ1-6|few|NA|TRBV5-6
TGTGCCAGCAGCCTAGGGCGGGGGAATTCACCCCTCCACTTT
CASSLGRGNSPLHF
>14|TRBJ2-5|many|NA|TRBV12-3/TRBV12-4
TGTGCCAGCAGTCCCGGACATAGCGCGGACCAACGGTACTTC
CASSPGHSADQRYF
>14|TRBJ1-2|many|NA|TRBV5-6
TGTGCCAGCAGCTTGGTATCAGATCACTATGGCTACACCTTC
CASSLVSDHYGYTF
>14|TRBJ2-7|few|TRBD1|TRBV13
TGTGCCAGCAGCTCGACAGGGGGCCCCTACGAGCAGTACTTC
CASSSTGGPYEQYF
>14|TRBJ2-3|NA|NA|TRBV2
TGTGCCAGCCGGACAGTGGGGACGACGGATACGCAGTATTTT
CASRTVGTTDTQYF
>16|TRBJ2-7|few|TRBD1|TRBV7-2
TGTGCCAGCAGCTCATGGACAGGCAAAGGGTCCTACGAGCAGTACTTC
CASSSWTGKGSYEQYF
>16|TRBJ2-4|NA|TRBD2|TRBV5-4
TGTGCCAGTGGGCCGGGCGGGGGGATAGCCAAAAACATTCAGTACTTC
CASGPGGGIAKNIQYF
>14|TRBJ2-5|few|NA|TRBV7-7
TGTGCCAGCAGCCCCACCCCCTCGCGAGAGACCCAGTACTTC
CASSPTPSRETQYF
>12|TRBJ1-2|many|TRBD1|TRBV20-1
TGCAGTGCTACAGGGGGCGCGGGTGGCTACACCTTC
CSATGGAGGYTF
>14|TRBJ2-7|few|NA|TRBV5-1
TGCGCCAGCAGCAGACAGGTGGGGACTTACGAGCAGTACTTC
CASSRQVGTYEQYF
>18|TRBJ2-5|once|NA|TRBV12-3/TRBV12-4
TGTGCCATCAGTTTTTCGACAGACCCCCGCACTGTACAAGAGACCCAGTACTTC
CAISFSTDPRTVQETQYF
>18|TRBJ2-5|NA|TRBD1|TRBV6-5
TGTGCCAGCAGTTACCGACCGGGACAGGGGGCAACGAGGGAGACCCAGTACTTC
CASSYRPGQGATRETQYF
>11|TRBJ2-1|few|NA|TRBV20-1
TGCAGTGCTACTTTCTACAATGAGCAGTTCTTC
CSATFYNEQFF
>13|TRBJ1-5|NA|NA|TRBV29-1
TGCAGCGTTGCTCAGGGGATAGGGGGGCCCCAGCATTTT
CSVAQGIGGPQHF